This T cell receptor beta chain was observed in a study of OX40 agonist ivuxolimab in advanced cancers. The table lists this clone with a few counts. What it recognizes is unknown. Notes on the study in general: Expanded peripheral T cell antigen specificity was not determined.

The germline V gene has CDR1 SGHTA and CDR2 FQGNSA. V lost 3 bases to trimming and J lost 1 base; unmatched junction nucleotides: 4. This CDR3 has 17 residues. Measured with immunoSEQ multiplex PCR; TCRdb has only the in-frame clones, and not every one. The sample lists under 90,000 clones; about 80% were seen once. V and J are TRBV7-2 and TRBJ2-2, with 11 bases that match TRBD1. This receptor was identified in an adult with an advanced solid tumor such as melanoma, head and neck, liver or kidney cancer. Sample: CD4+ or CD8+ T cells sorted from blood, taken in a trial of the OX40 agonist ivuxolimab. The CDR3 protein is CASSFRTGGLNTGELFF. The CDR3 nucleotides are TGTGCCAGCAGCTTCCGGACAGGGGGCTTGAACACCGGGGAGCTGTTTTTT.